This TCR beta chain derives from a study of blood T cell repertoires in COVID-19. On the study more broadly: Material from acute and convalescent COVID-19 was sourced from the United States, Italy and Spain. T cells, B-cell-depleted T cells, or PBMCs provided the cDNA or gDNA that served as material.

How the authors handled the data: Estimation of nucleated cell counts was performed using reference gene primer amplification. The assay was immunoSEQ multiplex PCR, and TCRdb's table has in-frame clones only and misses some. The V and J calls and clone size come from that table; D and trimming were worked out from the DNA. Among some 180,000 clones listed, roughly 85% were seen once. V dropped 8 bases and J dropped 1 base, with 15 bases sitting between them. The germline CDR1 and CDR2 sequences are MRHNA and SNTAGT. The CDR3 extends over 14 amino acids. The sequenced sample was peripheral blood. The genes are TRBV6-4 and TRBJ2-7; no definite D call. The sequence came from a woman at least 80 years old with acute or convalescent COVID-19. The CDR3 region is CASFGSESSYEQYF. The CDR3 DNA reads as TGTGCCAGCTTCGGTTCGGAGAGTTCCTACGAGCAGTACTTC.